This is a list of T cell receptor beta chains from one sample in a study of CD8+ T cells in alopecia areata. Measured with immunoSEQ multiplex PCR; TCRdb has only the in-frame clones, and not every one. The table shows under 200,000 clones, with less than 70% occurring only once. The sample here was CD4+ T cells sorted from blood, taken at week 24, from a patient treated with tofacitinib. These receptors came from a human donor with alopecia areata. Both conserved end residues are part of each CDR3. D genes are given only for firm matches. Size is omitted from some rows. Given values are once, few, many or a class for expanded clones.

abundance,v_gene,d_gene,j_gene,CDR3nt,CDR3aa
few,TRBV19,TRBD1,TRBJ2-2,TGTGCCAGTAGTACACCCGGGACAGGGGGCACCGGGGAGCTGTTTTTT,CASSTPGTGGTGELFF
few,TRBV29-1,-,TRBJ2-1,TGCAGCGTTGAGCCCCGGGACGCCTACAATGAGCAGTTCTTC,CSVEPRDAYNEQFF
few,TRBV5-1,-,TRBJ2-7,TGCGCCAGCAGCCTTGAGGACAGCTCATCCTACGAGCAGTACTTC,CASSLEDSSSYEQYF
-,TRBV30,-,TRBJ1-1,TGTGCCTGGAGTTTAGCAAGACTGAACACTGAAGCTTTCTTT,CAWSLARLNTEAFF
-,TRBV4-1,-,TRBJ1-4,TGCGCCAGCAGCCTCCCAGGGTCGGGGGCCAATGAAAAACTGTTTTTT,CASSLPGSGANEKLFF
few,TRBV7-9,-,TRBJ2-5,TGTGCCAGCAGCTTAGGTAGAACAAGAGAGACCCAGTACTTC,CASSLGRTRETQYF
-,TRBV27,TRBD2,TRBJ2-7,TGTGCCAGCAGTTCCACTAGCGTAGGCGAGCAGTACTTC,CASSSTSVGEQYF
-,TRBV5-1,-,TRBJ1-1,TGCGCCAGCAGCCCCCCCGGGAGACTGGGGGCTTTCTTT,CASSPPGRLGAFF
once,TRBV6-5,TRBD1,TRBJ1-1,TGTGCCAGCAGTTACGGACAGGGGACGAAGGCTTTCTTT,CASSYGQGTKAFF
-,TRBV10-3,-,TRBJ2-7,TGTGCCATCAGTGAGTCGTTAGGAGGCCCAAACTACGAGCAGTACTTC,CAISESLGGPNYEQYF
few,TRBV29-1,-,TRBJ1-5,TGCAGCGTTGCGGCGGGACGGAATCAGCCCCAGCATTTT,CSVAAGRNQPQHF
-,TRBV30,TRBD1,TRBJ1-1,TGTGCCTGGAGTGTACATTCGACAGGGGTGGTTGAAGCTTTCTTT,CAWSVHSTGVVEAFF
-,TRBV5-1,-,TRBJ1-5,TGCGCCAGCAGCTTTTCGGCAGGGGACAATCAGCCCCAGCATTTT,CASSFSAGDNQPQHF
-,TRBV4-2,TRBD1,TRBJ2-5,TGTGCCAGCAGCCAAGAGGTTGGACAGGGGGCGATGGAGACCCAGTACTTC,CASSQEVGQGAMETQYF
-,TRBV30,TRBD1,TRBJ1-5,TGTGCCTGGAGTATCGGGACAGTCAATCAGCCCCAGCATTTT,CAWSIGTVNQPQHF
-,TRBV20-1,-,TRBJ1-1,TGCAGTGCCAGGGCGAGGACTGAAGCTTTCTTT,CSARARTEAFF
few,TRBV29-1,-,TRBJ1-1,TGCAGCGTTGACCTCAGCAGAACTGAAGCTTTCTTT,CSVDLSRTEAFF
-,TRBV19,TRBD1,TRBJ1-5,TGTGCCAGTACCGACAGGGGAATCGGCAATCAGCCCCAGCATTTT,CASTDRGIGNQPQHF
-,TRBV7-9,TRBD1,TRBJ2-7,TGTGCCAGCAGCCTATCCGGGACAGGACCCTACGAGCAGTACTTC,CASSLSGTGPYEQYF
once,TRBV30,-,TRBJ1-2,TGTGCCTGGAGTCGGCAGATTAACTATGGCTACACCTTC,CAWSRQINYGYTF
-,TRBV29-1,-,TRBJ2-1,TGCAGCACCCGTAGGGTTTCGAGCGGGAATGAGCAGTTCTTC,CSTRRVSSGNEQFF
-,TRBV11-2,-,TRBJ2-2,TGTGCCAGCAGCCGAAAGGGCGGGGAGCTGTTTTTT,CASSRKGGELFF
few,TRBV5-6,-,TRBJ2-7,TGTGCCAGCAGCTCCCCAGGGGTCGGCGAGCAGTACTTC,CASSSPGVGEQYF
-,TRBV5-6,-,TRBJ2-7,TGTGCCAGCAGCCCGGGACCGACGAGGCCCTACGAGCAGTACTTC,CASSPGPTRPYEQYF
-,TRBV18,-,TRBJ1-6,TGTGCCAGCTCGGACATAGGCTCACCCCTCCACTTT,CASSDIGSPLHF
-,TRBV4-2,TRBD2,TRBJ2-1,TGTGCCAGCAGCAAGAACGGTGCGGGGGGGCTAAATGAGCAGTTCTTC,CASSKNGAGGLNEQFF
-,TRBV9,-,TRBJ2-2,TGTGCCAGCAGCGCCACAGGGCTCGCGGCCCAATTAAACACCGGGGAGCTGTTTTTT,CASSATGLAAQLNTGELFF
-,TRBV23-1,-,TRBJ1-4,TGCGCCAGCAATCGTGATGAAAAACTGTTTTTT,CASNRDEKLFF
-,TRBV6-1,-,TRBJ2-2,TGTGCCAGCACAATGGGCAGGAACACCGGGGAGCTGTTTTTT,CASTMGRNTGELFF
once,TRBV6-5,-,TRBJ2-5,TGTGCCAGCAGTTTACGGCCGGGCCCCTATATGGAGACCCAGTACTTC,CASSLRPGPYMETQYF